The sample holds many counts of the clone carrying this TCR beta chain. Time point in this sample: patch test 2, 6 weeks after DPC sensitization. This sample's treatment: therapeutic diphenylcyclopropenone sensitization with weekly scalp DPC. Germline assignment: CDR1 KGHSH and CDR2 LQKENI. With 2 bases removed from V and 3 bases from J, the gap between germline ends came to 7 bases. There are 13 residues in the CDR3. The data belong to a study of human T cells and chemical hapten exposure. From the RACE reads, TCRdb called clonotypes with MiXCR, one entry per CDR3 protein. The repertoire holds about 82,000 distinct CDR3 sequences, with 8% to 13% as singletons.

The sequences come from whole blood, collected in connection with sensitization to the hapten diphenylcyclopropenone (DPC). This receptor was identified in a woman aged 45-59 years with alopecia areata. Some clones in this sample may be carry-over from other donors' samples. The chain couples TRBV18 to TRBJ1-1, with D unclear. The CDR3 loop is CASSPSRDTEAFF. The CDR3 region has the DNA TGTGCCAGCTCACCATCCCGGGACACTGAAGCTTTCTTT.